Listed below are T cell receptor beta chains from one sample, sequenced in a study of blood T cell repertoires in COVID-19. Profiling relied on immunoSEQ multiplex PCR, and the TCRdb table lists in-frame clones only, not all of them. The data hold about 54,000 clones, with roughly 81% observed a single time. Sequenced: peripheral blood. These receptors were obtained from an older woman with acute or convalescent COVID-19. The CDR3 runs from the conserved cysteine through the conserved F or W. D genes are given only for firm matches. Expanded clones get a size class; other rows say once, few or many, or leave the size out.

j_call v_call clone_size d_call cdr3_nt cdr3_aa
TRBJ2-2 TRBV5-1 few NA TGCGCCAGCAGCTTGGAGGGGTCCGGGGAGCTGTTTTTT CASSLEGSGELFF
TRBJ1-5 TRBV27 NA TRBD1 TGTGCCAGCAGTACCGGGACAGGGGTGAATCAGCCCCAGCATTTT CASSTGTGVNQPQHF
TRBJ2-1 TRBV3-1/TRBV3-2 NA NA TGTGCCAGCAGCCTGGCCTTCGGGGAGCAGTTCTTC CASSLAFGEQFF
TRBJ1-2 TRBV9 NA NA TGTGCCAGCAGCGTAGAACCCGGGGGTGGCTACACCTTC CASSVEPGGGYTF
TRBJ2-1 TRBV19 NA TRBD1 TGTGCCAGTACTCCTCCTAAGGGGGGACAGGGGTACAATGAGCAGTTCTTC CASTPPKGGQGYNEQFF
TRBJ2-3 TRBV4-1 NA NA TGCGCCAGCAGCCACGGAATAGGGGGGGGCTTGGCAGATACGCAGTATTTT CASSHGIGGGLADTQYF
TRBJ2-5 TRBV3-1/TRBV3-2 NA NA TGTGCCAGCAGCCAAGATCGGCCAGCGACGTACTTC CASSQDRPATYF
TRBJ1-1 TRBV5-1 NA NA TGCGCCAGCAGCTTTTCAGGGGACACTGAAGCTTTCTTT CASSFSGDTEAFF
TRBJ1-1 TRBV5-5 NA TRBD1 TGTGCCAGCAGCCCCGGACAGGTTTCTATGAACACTGAAGCTTTCTTT CASSPGQVSMNTEAFF
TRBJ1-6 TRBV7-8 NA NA TGTGCCAGCAGCTTCCCGGGGAATTCACCCCTCCACTTT CASSFPGNSPLHF
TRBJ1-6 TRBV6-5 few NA TGTGCCAGCAGTACTTCCCCCCGCTCACCCCTCCACTTT CASSTSPRSPLHF
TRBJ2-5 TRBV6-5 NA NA TGTGCCAGCAGCTTACAAGAGACCCAGTACTTC CASSLQETQYF
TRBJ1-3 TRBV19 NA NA TGTGCCAGTAGTATGGACAGTCCCTCTGGAAACACCATATATTTT CASSMDSPSGNTIYF
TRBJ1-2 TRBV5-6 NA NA TGTGCCAGCAGCCCCCCAGATAACTATGGCTACACCTTC CASSPPDNYGYTF
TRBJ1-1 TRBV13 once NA TGTGCCAGCTATGTATACCAGGACAGTGAGAACACTGAAGCTTTCTTT CASYVYQDSENTEAFF
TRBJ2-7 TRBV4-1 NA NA TGCGCCAGCAGCCCAGGGGTTATGGTTACCTACGAGCAGTACTTC CASSPGVMVTYEQYF
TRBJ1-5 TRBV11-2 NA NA TGTGCCAGCAGCTTAGTAGGGGGGGGACCGGATCAGCCCCAGCATTTT CASSLVGGGPDQPQHF
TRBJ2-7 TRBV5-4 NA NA TGTGCCAGCAGCTTGGACAACTACGAGCAGTACTTC CASSLDNYEQYF
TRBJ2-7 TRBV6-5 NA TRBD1 TGTGCCAGCAGGCCCGGGACAGGGGACTCCTACGAGCAGTACTTC CASRPGTGDSYEQYF
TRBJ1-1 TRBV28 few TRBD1 TGTGCCAGCAGTTCCAGGGGGACTGAAGCTTTCTTT CASSSRGTEAFF
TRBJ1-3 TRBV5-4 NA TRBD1 TGTGCCAGCAGTCCCGGGACAGGGACTGGAAACACCATATATTTT CASSPGTGTGNTIYF
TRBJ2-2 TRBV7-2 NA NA TGTGCCAGCAGCGCTTACAGCACCGGGGAGCTGTTTTTT CASSAYSTGELFF
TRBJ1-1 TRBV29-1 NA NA TGCAGCGCCCTTAGGGGGTCTAAGAACACTGAAGCTTTCTTT CSALRGSKNTEAFF
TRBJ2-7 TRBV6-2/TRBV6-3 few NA TGTGCCAGCAGTTACTCGGACAGTTACGAGCAGTACTTC CASSYSDSYEQYF
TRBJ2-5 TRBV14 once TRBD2 TGTGCCAGCAGCCAGACCACTAGCGGCCTAGAGACCCAGTACTTC CASSQTTSGLETQYF
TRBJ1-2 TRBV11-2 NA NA TGTGCCAGCAGCCTGGGGAGGGGAGATGGCTACACCTTC CASSLGRGDGYTF
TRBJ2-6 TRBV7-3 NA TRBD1 TGTGCCAGCAGCTTAACGGGCAGGGGGAATGGGGCCAACGTCCTGACTTTC CASSLTGRGNGANVLTF
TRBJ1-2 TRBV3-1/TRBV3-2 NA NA TGTGCCAGCAGCCAAGGTACAGGAAGTGTCGGCTACACCTTC CASSQGTGSVGYTF